The clone carrying this TCR beta chain was counted ten times or more. Its antigen is unknown. The sample comes from a study of T cell repertoires in cytomegalovirus infection. The wider study: Shared public TCR beta signatures pointed to both CMV infection and a matching HLA type. Notes on the study in general: Frequencies of public TCR beta families were cumulated, and this identified carriers of CMV plus the relevant HLA. In two of eight donors, the top clonotype was HLA-C-restricted CMV-specific.

Trimming cost V 5 bases and J 1 base, with 11 bases left between them. The germline CDR1 and CDR2 sequences are SGHTA and FQGNSA. The CDR3 runs 15 residues. One entry per CDR3 protein results from TCRdb running MiXCR on the reads. The sample lists around 530,000 distinct CDR3 sequences, around a quarter occurring once. This clonotype was obtained from a human donor in good health (CMV status not recorded). Some clones in this sample may be carry-over from other donors' samples. Specimen: PBMCs. This rearrangement joins TRBV7-2 to TRBJ2-2; D is perhaps TRBD1 (6 bases). The CDR3 sequence is CASSLPTGNTGELFF. CDR3 nucleotide sequence: TGTGCCAGCAGCCTCCCGACAGGGAACACCGGGGAGCTGTTTTTT.